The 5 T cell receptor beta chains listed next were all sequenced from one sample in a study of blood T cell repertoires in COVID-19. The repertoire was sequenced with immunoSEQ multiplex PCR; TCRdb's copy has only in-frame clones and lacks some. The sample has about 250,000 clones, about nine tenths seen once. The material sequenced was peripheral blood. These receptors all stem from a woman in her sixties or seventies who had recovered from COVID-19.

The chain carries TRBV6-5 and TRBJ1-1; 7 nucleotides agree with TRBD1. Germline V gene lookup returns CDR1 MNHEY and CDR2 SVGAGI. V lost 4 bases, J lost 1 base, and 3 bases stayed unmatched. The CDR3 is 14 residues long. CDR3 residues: CASSWGQTNTEAFF. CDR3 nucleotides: TGTGCCAGCAGTTGGGGACAGACGAACACTGAAGCTTTCTTT.

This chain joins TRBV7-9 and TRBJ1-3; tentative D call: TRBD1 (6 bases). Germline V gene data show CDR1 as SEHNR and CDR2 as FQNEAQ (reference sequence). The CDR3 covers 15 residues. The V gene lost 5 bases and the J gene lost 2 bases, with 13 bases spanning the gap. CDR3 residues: CASSPTGYTGNTIYF. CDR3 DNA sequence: TGTGCCAGCAGCCCTACAGGGTATACTGGAAACACCATATATTTT.

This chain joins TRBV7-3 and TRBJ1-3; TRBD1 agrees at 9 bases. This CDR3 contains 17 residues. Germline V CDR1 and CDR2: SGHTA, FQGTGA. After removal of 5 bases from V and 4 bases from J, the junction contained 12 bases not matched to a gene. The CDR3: CASSPPGTGSFGNTIYF. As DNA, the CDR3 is TGTGCCAGCAGCCCTCCCGGGACAGGGAGCTTCGGAAACACCATATATTTT.

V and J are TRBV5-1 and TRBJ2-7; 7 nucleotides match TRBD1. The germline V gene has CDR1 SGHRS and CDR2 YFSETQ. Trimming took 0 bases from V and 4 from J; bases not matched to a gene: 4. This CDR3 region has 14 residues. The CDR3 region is CASSLVGTAYEQYF. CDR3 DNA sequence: TGCGCCAGCAGCTTGGTTGGGACAGCATACGAGCAGTACTTC.

For the CDR3, the DNA is TGCGCCAGCGGAAGGGACAGGGCGAACTATGGCTACACCTTC. This sequence encodes CASGRDRANYGYTF. V is TRBV10-1 and J is TRBJ1-2; 9 positions agree with TRBD1. The CDR3 is 14 residues long. Germline V gives CDR1 WNHNN, CDR2 SYGVQD (reference sequence). The V segment lost 8 bases and the J segment 2 bases; nucleotides outside the gene matches: 6.